The next 21 T cell receptor beta chains were all read from a single sample in a study of diagnostic markers for celiac disease (dated by TCRdb to the early 2020s). The sequencing machine was an Illumina MiSeq. TCRdb reprocessed the reads, so every CDR3 protein sequence counts as one entry and DNA is not shown. The sample has 3,600 or so distinct CDR3 sequences on record. The ten most abundant clones make up approximately 10% of the sample. The sample consisted of either unsorted cells or a sorted T cell fraction (not recorded which). These receptors came from a human donor. This table probably holds off-target reads from a library built for another chain.

V is TRBV5-1 and J is TRBJ1-6. The length of the CDR3 is 15 residues. Germline loops: CDR1 SGHRS, CDR2 YFSETQ. The CDR3 region is CASSDPYSIGGSLHF.

The rearrangement uses TRBV6-5 and TRBJ1-2. The CDR3 sequence is 15 residues long. The germline V gene encodes CDR1 MNHEY and CDR2 SVGAGI. CDR3 sequence: CASSHQGGTNYGYTF.

This clonotype registers medium-sized (0.01 to 0.1%) by frequency. This chain joins TRBV15 and TRBJ1-6; lacking DNA, the TRBD1 call made by TCRdb goes unchecked. Germline values: CDR1 LNHNV, CDR2 YYDKDF (reference sequence). The CDR3 covers 18 residues. The CDR3 here is CATSPVAGRGFGNSPLHF.

In terms of frequency, this clonotype is medium-sized. This sequence joins TRBV3-1 and TRBJ2-2; TCRdb's D call of TRBD1 is untestable without DNA. Germline CDR1 LGHDT, CDR2 YNNKEL (reference sequence). The CDR3 has 12 amino acids. This CDR3 reads CASRRDRMELFF.

The chain is built from TRBV6-5 and TRBJ1-4; the TCRdb D gene call, TRBD1, has no DNA to confirm it. There are 17 residues in the CDR3. CDR1 and CDR2 from the germline V gene are MNHEY and SVGAGI. CDR3 residues: CASSYLRAGTTNEKLFF.

This clonotype is deemed medium-sized by its frequency. This chain joins TRBV29-1 and TRBJ2-5. The CDR3 loop spans 12 amino acids. CDR1 is SQVTM, CDR2 ANQGSEA, per germline. The CDR3 here is CSVESYQETQYF.

V gene TRBV7-3 combines with J gene TRBJ1-2. The CDR3 has 14 residues. In germline, CDR1 is SGHTA, CDR2 FQGTGA. CDR3: CASSSQPADYGYTF.

This clonotype is identified as medium-sized from frequency. The V gene is TRBV27, the J gene TRBJ2-1. The germline V gene has CDR1 MNHEY and CDR2 SMNVEV (reference sequence). This CDR3 spans 13 amino acids. CDR3 in amino acids: CASSLSERNEQFF.

The V call is TRBV5-1, the J call TRBJ2-5; as DNA is missing, the TRBD2 call by TCRdb cannot be tested. In germline, CDR1 is SGHRS, CDR2 YFSETQ. This CDR3 has 15 residues. The CDR3 is CASSLDGLAEETQYF.

J is TRBJ1-3 and V is TRBV4-3; as DNA is missing, the TRBD1 call by TCRdb cannot be tested. The CDR3 extends over 19 amino acids. Germline V gene sequence: CDR1 LGHNA, CDR2 YSLEER. Here the CDR3 reads CASSQALYNRQGHGNTIYF.

Judged by frequency, this clonotype is medium-sized. The chain couples TRBV10-2 to TRBJ2-7; the TCRdb D gene call, TRBD1, has no DNA to confirm it. The CDR3 has 14 amino acids. Germline V lookup: CDR1 WSHSY, CDR2 SAAADI. The CDR3 loop is CASSWTGGTYEQYF.

V is TRBV15 and J is TRBJ1-5; lacking DNA, the TRBD1 call made by TCRdb goes unchecked. This CDR3 has 15 amino acids. Germline assignment: CDR1 LNHNV and CDR2 YYDKDF (reference sequence). The CDR3 spells CATSRDIGGRQPQHF.

V gene TRBV5-4 combines with J gene TRBJ2-7; checking the TCRdb D call of TRBD2 is not possible without DNA. The CDR3 is 16 residues long. Germline V gene lookup returns CDR1 SGHNT and CDR2 YYREEE (reference sequence). CDR3 sequence: CASSAPGLAGPYEQYF.

The chain carries TRBV3-1 and TRBJ2-1; TCRdb outputs TRBD2, but without DNA this stays unchecked. Germline V gene data show CDR1 as LGHDT and CDR2 as YNNKEL (reference sequence). The length of the CDR3 is 16 residues. CDR3 sequence: CASSQVTSGGAREQFF.

This chain joins TRBV29-1 and TRBJ1-2. The CDR3 loop spans 12 amino acids. Per the germline V gene, CDR1 is SQVTM and CDR2 is ANQGSEA. This CDR3 reads CSVVNILYGYTF. Drawing the rest from reference TRBV29-1 and TRBJ1-2, the complete variable domain is SAVISQKPSRDICQRGTSLTIQCQVDSQVTMMFWYRQQPGQSLTLIATANQGSEATYESGFVIDKFPISRPNLTFSTLTVSNMSPEDSSIYLCSVVNILYGYTFGSGTRLTVV.

In terms of frequency, this clonotype is medium-sized. V is TRBV28 and J is TRBJ2-1; TCRdb outputs TRBD1, but without DNA this stays unchecked. Germline lookup yields CDR1 MDHEN and CDR2 SYDVKM. The CDR3 has 14 residues. CDR3 sequence: CASTRDRGINEQFF.

Frequency places this clonotype as medium-sized. The chain has TRBV4-3 and TRBJ2-3; as DNA is missing, the TRBD1 call by TCRdb cannot be tested. Germline CDR1 is LGHNA and CDR2 is YSLEER. The CDR3 totals 16 residues. CDR3 sequence reads: CASSRVTGGRTDTQYF.

Frequency places this clonotype as medium-sized. The chain links TRBV9 to TRBJ1-1; TCRdb picks TRBD1, but there is no DNA to check that call. The CDR3 totals 16 residues. The germline V gene encodes CDR1 SGDLS and CDR2 YYNGEE. CDR3 sequence reads: CASSVGTGAMNTEAFF.

This clonotype is labeled medium-sized (0.01 to 0.1%) based on frequency. CDR3 sequence: CAISEGQANTEAFF. This chain connects TRBV10-3 to TRBJ1-1; TCRdb names TRBD1, which stays unverified in the absence of DNA. The germline V gene has CDR1 ENHRY and CDR2 SYGVKD. This CDR3 has 14 residues.

The chain has TRBV6-5 and TRBJ1-2. The CDR3 is 15 residues long. Germline CDR1 reads MNHEY; CDR2 reads SVGAGI. This chain's CDR3 is CASSYVRTANYGYTF.

The chain joins TRBV7-2 to TRBJ1-2. Germline V gene data show CDR1 as SGHTA and CDR2 as FQGNSA. The CDR3 runs 15 residues. The CDR3 loop reads CASSLEGTVSYGYTF.